This TCR beta chain was profiled in a study of patients and donors after allogeneic stem cell transplantation. TCRdb independently ran MiXCR on the RT-PCR reads; one entry per CDR3 protein. The data contain approximately 150,000 distinct CDR3 sequences, about 29% of them seen just once; the ten biggest clones take up 3.2%. V shed 2 bases, J shed 5 bases, and the junction held 13 bases outside the gene matches. Germline lookup yields CDR1 DFQATT and CDR2 SNEGSKA (reference sequence). The CDR3 runs to 17 residues. The rearrangement joins TRBV20-1 to TRBJ2-2, with 8 bases fitting TRBD1. The clonotype originates from a human donor who was either an allogeneic HSCT recipient or a stem cell or donor lymphocyte infusion donor (not recorded which). It is not recorded whose cells these are; they may come from a transplant donor. The sequenced sample was blood, either unsorted or a sorted T cell fraction (not recorded which). This CDR3 reads CSARIRAGGLRTGELFF. DNA for the CDR3: TGCAGTGCTAGAATCAGGGCAGGGGGCTTGAGGACCGGGGAGCTGTTTTTT.